This T cell receptor (beta chain) was captured in a study of blood T cell repertoires in COVID-19. Study overall: Collection of acute and convalescent COVID-19 samples took place in the United States, Italy and Spain.

The repertoire was sequenced with immunoSEQ multiplex PCR; TCRdb's copy has only in-frame clones and lacks some. Counted here are 130,000 to 150,000 clones, over 70% occurring once; the ten biggest clones make up 11%. Across about 22 US areas, participants ranged in age from roughly 18 to 95 years. Participant-reported clinical history was the basis for cohort assignment. The CDR3 consists of 15 residues. Germline CDR1 and CDR2: MDHEN and SYDVKM. Trimming at V came to 4 bases and at J to 6 bases, leaving 5 bases not matched to a gene. This chain links TRBV28 with TRBJ2-2; 10 bases line up with TRBD2. What was sequenced was PBMCs or T cells enriched from blood (not recorded which). This TCR derives from a man between 60 and 70 years old who had recovered from COVID-19. CDR3 loop: CASSWTSGYAGELFF. As DNA, the CDR3 is TGTGCCAGCAGTTGGACTAGCGGTTACGCCGGGGAGCTGTTTTTT.